The 6 T cell receptor beta chains given below trace back to one sample, sequenced in a study of beta chain features in type 1 diabetes. Expressed TCRB transcripts got sequenced, as all isolated RNA was reverse transcribed. The table came from immunoSEQ multiplex PCR; TCRdb's copy has only in-frame clones and leaves some out. The sample gives about 900,000 clones, roughly a sixth of which show up once; 0.023% is in the top ten. Sequenced material: naive CD4+ T cells from blood. These receptors all come from a woman aged 18 to 35 in good health.

The chain has TRBV11-1 and TRBJ2-1; 9 nucleotides line up with TRBD2. The germline gives CDR1 SGHAT, CDR2 FQDESV (reference sequence). V lost 6 bases and J lost 9; bases outside the gene matches: 18. The CDR3 has 17 residues. The CDR3 here is CASRRRLAETLLSEQFF. In DNA, the CDR3 is TGTGCCAGCAGACGAAGACTAGCGGAAACCCTCCTTAGTGAGCAGTTCTTC.

This clone was counted between two and nine times. The chain employs TRBV4-2 and TRBJ2-5; D gene uncertain. Trimming stripped 3 bases from V and 2 bases from J, with 1 base between. The CDR3 is 11 residues long. Germline loops: CDR1 LGHNA, CDR2 YNFKEQ. The CDR3, as DNA: TGTGCCAGCAGCCAGCAAGAGACCCAGTACTTC. Protein product: CASSQQETQYF.

This clone was seen many times. The rearrangement joins TRBV14 to TRBJ2-1; unclear D gene. This CDR3 contains 12 residues. V shed 2 bases and J shed 12 bases, with 11 bases lying between them. Germline loops: CDR1 SGHDN, CDR2 FVKESK. As DNA, the CDR3 is TGTGCCAGCAGCCAATCGTCGGCTGTGCAGTTCTTC. Amino acids: CASSQSSAVQFF.

This clone was seen only a few times. V and J are TRBV4-2 and TRBJ2-5; 10 nucleotides agree with TRBD1. V shed 2 bases, J shed 1 base, and the junction held 1 base outside the gene matches. The CDR3 loop spans 15 amino acids. Germline loops: CDR1 LGHNA, CDR2 YNFKEQ. The CDR3 DNA is TGTGCCAGCAGCCAATGGACAGGGGGCCAAGAGACCCAGTACTTC. As protein: CASSQWTGGQETQYF.

The chain links TRBV5-1 to TRBJ2-5; 12 bases fit TRBD2. This CDR3 has 18 residues. The germline CDR1 and CDR2 sequences are SGHRS and YFSETQ. The junction had 12 bases not matched to a gene; V was cut back by 4 bases and J by 2 bases. The CDR3 here is CASSRLAGAMYSQETQYF. CDR3 DNA: TGCGCCAGCAGCCGACTAGCGGGAGCTATGTACTCTCAAGAGACCCAGTACTTC.

This clone has more than one count but fewer than ten. This rearrangement joins TRBV25-1 to TRBJ1-1; D gene ambiguous. This CDR3 region has 12 residues. Germline V gene lookup returns CDR1 MGHDK and CDR2 SYGVNS. Trimming stripped 6 bases from V and 0 bases from J, with 5 bases between. The CDR3 here is CASSNLNTEAFF. The DNA of the CDR3 is TGTGCCAGCAGCAATCTGAACACTGAAGCTTTCTTT.